These T cell receptor beta chains were read from a single sample in a study of cytomegalovirus exposure and HLA in healthy donors. Profiled with immunoSEQ multiplex PCR; TCRdb holds only in-frame clones, not every one. The sample holds approximately 200,000 clones, roughly 78% seen once. The specimen sequenced was PBMCs. Every receptor here comes from a woman in her twenties or thirties in good health and CMV-seropositive. Each CDR3 is given with its conserved first and last residue. Fields, in order: CDR3 length, V gene, D gene, J gene, clone size, CDR3 DNA, CDR3 protein. A D gene is named only where the DNA matches it firmly. The size field is filled for only some rows; it gives once, few, many or a size class.

13,TRBV6-5,.,TRBJ2-1,.,TGTGCCAGCAGTTCTCTAGCAACCGATGAGCAGTTCTTC,CASSSLATDEQFF
14,TRBV6-5,TRBD2,TRBJ2-3,.,TGTGCCAGCAGACGCGGGACTAGCGGAGATACGCAGTATTTT,CASRRGTSGDTQYF
15,TRBV2,TRBD1,TRBJ2-7,.,TGTGCCAGCAGTGTGGGGGGACAGGAGTTTCGAAAGCAGTACTTC,CASSVGGQEFRKQYF
15,TRBV4-3,.,TRBJ2-1,.,TGCGCCAGCAGCTCCGGCGGGATCAACTACAATGAGCAGTTCTTC,CASSSGGINYNEQFF
14,TRBV6-4,TRBD2,TRBJ2-1,.,TGTGCCAGCAGTTTCGGGACTAACTACAATGAGCAGTTCTTC,CASSFGTNYNEQFF
13,TRBV29-1,.,TRBJ1-2,.,TGCAGCGTTGATCTGGGAGGACGGTATGGCTACACCTTC,CSVDLGGRYGYTF
16,TRBV6-5,TRBD1,TRBJ2-1,.,TGTGCCAGCAGTTACTTCGGACAGGGGGCAAAAAATGAGCAGTTCTTC,CASSYFGQGAKNEQFF
15,TRBV29-1,.,TRBJ1-1,.,TGCAGCGCTGTCATCAGGGAACGGAGGGCCGCTGAAGCTTTCTTT,CSAVIRERRAAEAFF
16,TRBV9,.,TRBJ2-3,.,TGTGCCAGCAGCGGAGGAACGGGAGAAGACACAGATACGCAGTATTTT,CASSGGTGEDTDTQYF
14,TRBV12-5,.,TRBJ1-1,.,TGTGCTAGTGGTTTGGTACGGGGGGCGGGTGAAGCTTTCTTT,CASGLVRGAGEAFF
16,TRBV9,.,TRBJ2-5,.,TGTGCCAGCAGCGTAGGGACAGCCAAGCCCCAAGAGACCCAGTACTTC,CASSVGTAKPQETQYF
14,TRBV9,.,TRBJ1-2,.,TGTGCCAGCAGCCAAGGGGGAATGTACTATGGCTACACCTTC,CASSQGGMYYGYTF
15,TRBV6-1,.,TRBJ2-1,few,TGTGCCAGCTCCAATGACGACGGCCCAACAGGTGAGCAGTTCTTC,CASSNDDGPTGEQFF
15,TRBV5-1,TRBD1,TRBJ2-7,few,TGCGCCAGCAGCTGGAATACACAGGGGGGATACGAGCAGTACTTC,CASSWNTQGGYEQYF
16,TRBV18,.,TRBJ2-7,few,TGTGCCAGCTCACCACAAAATCGGGGTAATCTCTACGAGCAGTACTTC,CASSPQNRGNLYEQYF
18,TRBV27,TRBD2,TRBJ2-5,.,TGTGCCAGCAGTACCCAAATAGCGGGAGAGGGTCTTGTAGAGACCCAGTACTTC,CASSTQIAGEGLVETQYF
13,TRBV13,.,TRBJ1-2,.,TGTGCCAGCAGCTTTGGACGGGAATATGGCTACACCTTC,CASSFGREYGYTF
14,TRBV30,TRBD2,TRBJ2-7,.,TGTGCCTACAGCGGGACTAGCTTTTCCTACGAGCAGTACTTC,CAYSGTSFSYEQYF